The entry below gives a single T cell receptor beta chain sequence along with its context. The antigen remains unidentified. The CDR3 contains 16 residues. Germline loops: CDR1 SGHRS, CDR2 YFSETQ. Trimming removed 2 bases from V and 4 bases from J; junction bases left unmatched: 10. This entry belongs to a study of CD4+ T cells in melanoma. Findings and caveats of the study: CD8+ T cell, macrophage and B cell function reportedly correlated with neoantigen-specific CD4+ T cells.

Profiled with immunoSEQ multiplex PCR; TCRdb holds only in-frame clones, not every one. Counted here are approximately 9,500 clones, nearly 80% occurring once; the ten biggest clones make up around 21%. The TCR originated in a human donor with melanoma. The sequenced sample was cells from a culture (not recorded whether cultured in vitro). The chain joins TRBV5-1 to TRBJ2-3; 7 bases map to TRBD1. The CDR3 loop is CASSLQGGFVADTQYF. The CDR3 nucleotides read TGCGCCAGCAGCTTACAAGGGGGCTTCGTTGCAGATACGCAGTATTTT.